A selection of T cell receptor beta chains follows, all from one sample in a study of CD8 T cells in Susac syndrome. TCRdb re-called the immunoSEQ multiplex PCR reads with MiXCR, one entry per CDR3 protein. The repertoire has about 140,000 distinct CDR3 sequences, around 95% of them found once; the top ten carry approximately 0.08%. Sequenced sample: CD4+ T cells from PBMCs. These receptors all stem from a human donor with Susac syndrome. CDR3s include the opening cysteine and the closing phenylalanine or tryptophan. Fields, in order: J gene, D gene, clone size, V gene, CDR3 protein, CDR3 DNA. A D gene is named only where the DNA matches it firmly. The size of a clone is reported for some rows only, either as once, few or many, or as a class for expanded clones.

>TRBJ2-2|-|-|TRBV7-9
CASSYDSILTGELFF
TGTGCCAGCAGCTATGACAGCATTCTAACCGGGGAGCTGTTTTTT
>TRBJ1-1|-|-|TRBV4-2
CASSQDIVNTEAFF
TGTGCCAGCAGCCAAGATATCGTGAACACTGAAGCTTTCTTT
>TRBJ1-6|-|-|TRBV3-1
CASSQERSSPLHF
TGTGCCAGCAGCCAAGAGCGGAGCTCACCCCTCCACTTT
>TRBJ1-1|-|-|TRBV12-3/TRBV12-4
CASTLEVFNTEAFF
TGTGCCAGCACTCTCGAGGTTTTTAACACTGAAGCTTTCTTT
>TRBJ1-5|-|-|TRBV29-1
CSVGEGLGQPQHF
TGCAGCGTTGGGGAGGGGCTTGGCCAGCCCCAGCATTTT
>TRBJ2-2|TRBD1|-|TRBV20-1
CSARSGGNTGELFF
TGCAGTGCTAGGTCAGGGGGAAACACCGGGGAGCTGTTTTTT
>TRBJ2-5|-|once|TRBV12-3/TRBV12-4
CASKSSIRETQYF
TGTGCCAGCAAGAGTAGCATTCGGGAGACCCAGTACTTC
>TRBJ2-7|-|-|TRBV24-1
CATSGGQHYEQYF
TGTGCCACCAGCGGGGGCCAACACTACGAGCAGTACTTC
>TRBJ2-7|-|-|TRBV28
CASILKGSYEQYF
TGTGCCAGCATCCTTAAGGGCTCCTACGAGCAGTACTTC
>TRBJ1-1|-|-|TRBV6-5
CASRDSLNTEAFF
TGTGCCAGCAGGGACAGTTTGAACACTGAAGCTTTCTTT
>TRBJ1-2|-|-|TRBV4-1
CASSGGRRGYTF
TGCGCCAGCAGCGGAGGACGGCGCGGCTACACCTTC
>TRBJ2-6|-|-|TRBV20-1
CSARQAGANVLTF
TGCAGCGCCCGCCAAGCTGGGGCCAACGTCCTGACTTTC
>TRBJ2-1|-|-|TRBV24-1
CATDRSYNEQFF
TGTGCCACAGATAGGTCCTACAATGAGCAGTTCTTC
>TRBJ2-7|-|-|TRBV19
CASSISTGRYEQYF
TGTGCCAGTAGTATTTCGACAGGCCGGTACGAGCAGTACTTC
>TRBJ1-5|TRBD1|-|TRBV19
CASRLGQALLRGSNQPQHF
TGTGCCAGTAGACTTGGACAGGCTCTCCTAAGGGGTAGCAATCAGCCCCAGCATTTT
>TRBJ2-1|TRBD1|-|TRBV18
CASSPPGTAEKQFF
TGTGCCAGCTCACCCCCCGGGACAGCCGAGAAGCAGTTCTTC
>TRBJ2-3|TRBD2|-|TRBV24-1
CAPGRSSPDTQYF
TGTGCCCCCGGGAGGTCCTCGCCAGATACGCAGTATTTT